This T cell receptor beta chain derives from a study of shared clonotypes between healthy human individuals. Nashville, Tennessee was home to all donors, who were Caucasian adults. In the CD4+ fraction, cells were divided into CD45RA+ naive and CD45RA-negative memory subsets. The trim removed 5 bases at V and 2 bases at J, leaving 4 bases unmatched. CDR3 length: 17 amino acids. Germline V gene data show CDR1 as SGDLS and CDR2 as YYNGEE. An approximately 180 ng quantity of DNA, around 30,000 T cell genomes, went into the sorted-subset replicate PCRs. TCRdb's table, derived via immunoSEQ multiplex PCR, lists solely in-frame clones and lacks some. The sample has some 2.3 million clones, approximately 93% seen once.

This chain joins TRBV9 and TRBJ2-6, with 13 bases aligning to TRBD2. Sequenced material: naive CD4+ T cells from PBMCs. Subset described: CD45RA+ positively selected. The clonotype was recovered from a man aged 18 to 35 in good health. Some clones in this sample may be carry-over from other donors' samples. The DNA for the CDR3 is TGTGCCAGCAGTACTAGCGGGAGGGCCGCTGGGGCCAACGTCCTGACTTTC. Amino acid sequence: CASSTSGRAAGANVLTF. The whole variable domain, filled in from reference TRBV9 and TRBJ2-6, reads DSGVTQTPKHLITATGQRVTLRCSPRSGDLSVYWYQQSLDQGLQFLIQYYNGEERAKGNILERFSAQQFPDLHSELNLSSLELGDSALYFCASSTSGRAAGANVLTFGAGSRLTVL.